This TCR beta chain appears in the sequencing data of a study of OX40 agonist ivuxolimab in advanced cancers. Study findings and constraints: CD4+ and CD8+ blood T cells expanded clonally by week 6 at 0.1 to 3.0 mg/kg.

About this clone: Antigen unknown.

The table came from immunoSEQ multiplex PCR; TCRdb's copy has only in-frame clones and leaves some out. Altogether about 82,000 clones are present, under 90% being singletons, with the ten largest covering 1.5% to 2.5%. The sequences come from CD4+ or CD8+ T cells sorted from blood, collected in a trial of the OX40 agonist ivuxolimab. This sequence was found in an adult with an advanced solid tumor such as melanoma, head and neck, liver or kidney cancer.

The CDR3 protein is CASSLTPTSGSYEQYF. In nucleotides, the CDR3 is TGTGCCAGCAGTTTAACCCCGACTAGCGGGAGCTACGAGCAGTACTTC. This chain uses TRBV28 with TRBJ2-7, with 12 bases matching TRBD2. V shed 2 bases and J 3 bases; nucleotides not matched to a gene: 5. In germline, CDR1 is MDHEN, CDR2 SYDVKM. The CDR3 covers 16 residues.